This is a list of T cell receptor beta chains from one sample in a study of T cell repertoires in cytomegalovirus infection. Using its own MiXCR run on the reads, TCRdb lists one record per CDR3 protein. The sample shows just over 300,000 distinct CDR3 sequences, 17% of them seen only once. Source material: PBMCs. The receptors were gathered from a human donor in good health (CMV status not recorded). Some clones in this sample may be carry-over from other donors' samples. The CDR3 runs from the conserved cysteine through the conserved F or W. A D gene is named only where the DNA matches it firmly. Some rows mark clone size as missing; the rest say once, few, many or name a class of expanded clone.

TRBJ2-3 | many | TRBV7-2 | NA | TGTGCCAGCAGCTTCTTTCCGTCAGATACGCAGTATTTT | CASSFFPSDTQYF
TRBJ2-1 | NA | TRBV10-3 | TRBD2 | TGTGCCATCAGTGCGCGAGGTCTAGCGGGGGCCCCGTCCTACAATGAGCAGTTCTTC | CAISARGLAGAPSYNEQFF
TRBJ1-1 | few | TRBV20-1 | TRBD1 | TGCAGTGCCCTAGACAGGGTAAACACTGAAGCTTTCTTT | CSALDRVNTEAFF
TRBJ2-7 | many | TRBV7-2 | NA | TGTGCCAGCAGCTCCAAGGGGTATCCCTACGAGCAGTACTTC | CASSSKGYPYEQYF
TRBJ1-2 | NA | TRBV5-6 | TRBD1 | TGTGCCAGCAGCTGGATGGACAGGGAGGGCGGCTACACCTTC | CASSWMDREGGYTF
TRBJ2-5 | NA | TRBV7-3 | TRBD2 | TGTGCCAGCTCCTATAGCGGGGGGGCCCGAGAGACCCAGTACTTC | CASSYSGGARETQYF
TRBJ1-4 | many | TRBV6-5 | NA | TGTGCCAGCAGTTACTCCTGGGGGGCGACTAATGAAAAACTGTTTTTT | CASSYSWGATNEKLFF
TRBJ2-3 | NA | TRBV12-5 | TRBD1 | TGTGCTAGTGGTTCGCCCCCCGGGGCAGGGGGCCCCACAGATACGCAGTATTTT | CASGSPPGAGGPTDTQYF
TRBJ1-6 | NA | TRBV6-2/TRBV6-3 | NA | TGTGCCAGCAGGAATTCAGGCACTTCACCCCTCCACTTT | CASRNSGTSPLHF
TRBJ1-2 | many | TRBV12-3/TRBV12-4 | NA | TGTGCCAGCAGTGAGACTGCGATTAACTATGGCTACACCTTC | CASSETAINYGYTF
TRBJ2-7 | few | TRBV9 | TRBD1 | TGTGCCAGCAGCGTAGACGCCGGGACAGGGGTTTACGAGCAGTACTTC | CASSVDAGTGVYEQYF
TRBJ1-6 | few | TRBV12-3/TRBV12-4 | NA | TGTGCCAGCAGTTTTGGGGACGGCAATTCACCCCTCCACTTT | CASSFGDGNSPLHF
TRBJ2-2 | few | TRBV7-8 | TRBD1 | TGTGCCAGCAGCCCCCCCGGGACAGGCCGTGCCGGGGAGCTGTTTTTT | CASSPPGTGRAGELFF
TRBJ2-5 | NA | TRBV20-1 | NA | TGCAGTGCTAGCGGCTCGGGATCGGGAGAGACCCAGTACTTC | CSASGSGSGETQYF
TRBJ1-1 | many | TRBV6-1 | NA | TGTGCCAGCAGTGAGTTCAGGCCTCTAGGTGAAGCTTTCTTT | CASSEFRPLGEAFF
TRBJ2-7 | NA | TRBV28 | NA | TGTGCCAGCAGCCTCGGGACACTTACCTACGAGCAGTACTTC | CASSLGTLTYEQYF
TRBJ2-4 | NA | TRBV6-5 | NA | TGTGCCAGCAGTTACTCGAGATCTCGAGACATTCAGTACTTC | CASSYSRSRDIQYF
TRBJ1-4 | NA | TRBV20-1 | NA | TGCAGTGTTTGGGGACTTGAGCGTGAAAAACTGTTTTTT | CSVWGLEREKLFF
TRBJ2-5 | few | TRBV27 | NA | TGTGCCAGCAGAACATTATCCGGGACAAATAAAGAGACCCAGTACTTC | CASRTLSGTNKETQYF
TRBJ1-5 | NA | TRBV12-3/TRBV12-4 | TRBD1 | TGTGCCAGCAGTTTTCAACAGGGGGCCCTTTTTTTGAGCAATCAGCCCCAGCATTTT | CASSFQQGALFLSNQPQHF
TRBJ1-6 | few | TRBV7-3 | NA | TGTGCCAGCAGCTTCAATTCACCCCTCCACTTT | CASSFNSPLHF
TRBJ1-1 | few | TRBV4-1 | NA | TGCGCCAGCAGCCAAAGGGGAGGTCGGGGGAACACTGAAGCTTTCTTT | CASSQRGGRGNTEAFF
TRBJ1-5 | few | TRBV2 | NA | TGTGCCAGCAGTGAATCAGGGGTTCAGCCCCAGCATTTT | CASSESGVQPQHF
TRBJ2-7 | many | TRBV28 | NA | TGTGCCAGCAGTTTACCCTCTTACGAGCAGTACTTC | CASSLPSYEQYF
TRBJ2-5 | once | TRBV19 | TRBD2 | TGTGCCAGTAGCAGAGGGACTACCGGAGAGACCCAGTACTTC | CASSRGTTGETQYF
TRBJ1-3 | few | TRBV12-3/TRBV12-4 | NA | TGTGCCAGCAGTACCCGACAGTTATCTGGAAACACCATATATTTT | CASSTRQLSGNTIYF
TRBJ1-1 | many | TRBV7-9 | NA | TGTGCCAGCAGCCTACGGGGAGTGGGGGTTTCTGAAGCTTTCTTT | CASSLRGVGVSEAFF
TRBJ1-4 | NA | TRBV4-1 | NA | TGCGCCAGCAGCCAACCAAGACAGGACCTTCCTAATGAAAAACTGTTTTTT | CASSQPRQDLPNEKLFF
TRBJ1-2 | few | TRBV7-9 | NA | TGTGCCAGTAGCACCATTTTCGGTGGCTACACCTTC | CASSTIFGGYTF
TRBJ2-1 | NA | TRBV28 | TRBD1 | TGTGCCAGCAGTTCGACAGGGAACAATGAGCAGTTCTTC | CASSSTGNNEQFF
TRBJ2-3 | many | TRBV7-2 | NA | TGTGCCAGCAGCTTAGGGGGGCGGGATACGCAGTATTTT | CASSLGGRDTQYF
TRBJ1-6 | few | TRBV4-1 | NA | TGTGCCAGCAGCCAAGAAATTCAGGGACGGGTTAATTCACCCCTCCACTTT | CASSQEIQGRVNSPLHF
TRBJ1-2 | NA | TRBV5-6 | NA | TGTGCCAGCAGCCCCGGGGGAACAGGGAAGGATGGCTACACCTTC | CASSPGGTGKDGYTF
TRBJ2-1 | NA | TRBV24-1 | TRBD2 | TGTGCCACCAGTGATGCGTCAGTTTCGCGGGGGGGTCCCCTGAATGAGCAGTTCTTC | CATSDASVSRGGPLNEQFF
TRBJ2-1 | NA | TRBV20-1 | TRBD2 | TGCAGTGCTAGCCGGACTAGGGAGCAGTTCTTC | CSASRTREQFF
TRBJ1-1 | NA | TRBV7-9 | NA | TGTGCCAGCAGCTTAGAGGGGATGTCAGACGCTTTCTTT | CASSLEGMSDAFF
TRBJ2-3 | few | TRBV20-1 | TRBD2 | TGCAGTGCTAGAGACTATAGCGGGGGATTGCTAGATACGCAGTATTTT | CSARDYSGGLLDTQYF
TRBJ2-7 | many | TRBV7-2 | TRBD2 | TGTGCCAGCAGCCAGGGACTAGCCAACGAGCAGTACTTC | CASSQGLANEQYF
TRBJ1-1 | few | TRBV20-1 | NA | TGCAGTGCTCCCCGGGGGGGGGCATATGAAGCTTTCTTT | CSAPRGGAYEAFF
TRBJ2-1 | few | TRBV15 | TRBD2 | TGTGCCACCAGCAGAGAAAGGGCGGGGGGTGATGAGCAGTTCTTC | CATSRERAGGDEQFF
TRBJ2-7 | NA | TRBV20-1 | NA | TGCAGTGCTAGCTTCCCGGGACTCTACGAGCAGTACTTC | CSASFPGLYEQYF
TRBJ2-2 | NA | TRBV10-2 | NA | TGCGCCAGCAGTGAGGTCCTAGCGGGGGAGCTGTTTTTT | CASSEVLAGELFF